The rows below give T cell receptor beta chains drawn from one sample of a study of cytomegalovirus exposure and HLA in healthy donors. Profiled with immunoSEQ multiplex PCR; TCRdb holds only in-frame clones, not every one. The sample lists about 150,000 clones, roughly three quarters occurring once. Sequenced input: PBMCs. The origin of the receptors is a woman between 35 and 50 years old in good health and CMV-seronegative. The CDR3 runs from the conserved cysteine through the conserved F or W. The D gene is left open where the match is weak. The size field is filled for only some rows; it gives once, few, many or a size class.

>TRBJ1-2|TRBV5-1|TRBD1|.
CASSSSVGQFYGYTF
TGCGCCAGCAGTTCTTCAGTGGGACAGTTCTATGGCTACACCTTC
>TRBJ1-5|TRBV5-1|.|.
CASSLGGAGQPQHF
TGCGCCAGCAGCTTAGGGGGGGCAGGTCAGCCCCAGCATTTT
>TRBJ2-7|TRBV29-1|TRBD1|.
CSVEDGRGLSYEQYF
TGCAGCGTTGAAGATGGTAGGGGGCTCTCCTACGAGCAGTACTTC
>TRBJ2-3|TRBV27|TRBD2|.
CASSTGTSGGGNRDTQYF
TGTGCCAGCAGTACGGGGACTAGCGGGGGGGGCAATCGAGATACGCAGTATTTT
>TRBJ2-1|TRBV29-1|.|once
CSVEQGTVNEQFF
TGCAGCGTTGAACAGGGGACCGTAAATGAGCAGTTCTTC
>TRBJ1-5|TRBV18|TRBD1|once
CASSPGTGDQPQHF
TGTGCCAGCTCACCAGGGACAGGGGATCAGCCCCAGCATTTT
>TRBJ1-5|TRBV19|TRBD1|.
CASSTGTEYTPQHF
TGTGCCAGTAGTACCGGGACAGAGTATACGCCCCAGCATTTT
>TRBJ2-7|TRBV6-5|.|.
CASSYLGGLSSYEQYF
TGTGCCAGCAGTTACTTGGGGGGACTTAGCTCCTACGAGCAGTACTTC
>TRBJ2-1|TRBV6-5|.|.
CASSYGQGYDEQFF
TGTGCCAGCAGTTACGGCCAGGGGTACGATGAGCAGTTCTTC
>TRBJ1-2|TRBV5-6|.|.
CASSHRVGYTF
TGTGCCAGCAGCCACAGGGTCGGCTACACCTTC
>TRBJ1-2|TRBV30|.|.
CAWSQAYGYTF
TGTGCCTGGAGTCAAGCCTATGGCTACACCTTC
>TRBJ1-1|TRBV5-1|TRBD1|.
CASSSWTGGVSSEAFF
TGCGCCAGCAGCTCCTGGACAGGGGGCGTTAGTTCTGAAGCTTTCTTT
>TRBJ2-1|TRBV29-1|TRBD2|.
CSVRGLAGGSEQFF
TGCAGCGTTAGAGGACTAGCGGGAGGTAGTGAGCAGTTCTTC
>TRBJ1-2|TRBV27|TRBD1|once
CASSLATGGYGYTF
TGTGCCAGCAGTTTAGCAACAGGGGGCTATGGCTACACCTTC
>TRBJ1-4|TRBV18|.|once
CASSQHRERGKLFF
TGTGCCAGCTCACAACACAGGGAGCGGGGGAAACTGTTTTTT
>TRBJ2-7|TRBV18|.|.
CASSPNTVVHEQYF
TGTGCCAGCTCACCTAATACTGTAGTCCACGAGCAGTACTTC
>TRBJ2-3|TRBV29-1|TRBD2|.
CSVVSGGAGRTDTQYF
TGCAGCGTTGTTAGCGGGGGGGCCGGCCGTACAGATACGCAGTATTTT
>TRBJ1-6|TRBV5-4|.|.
CASSPQGGLSNPPLHF
TGTGCCAGCAGCCCTCAGGGTGGATTAAGTAATCCACCCCTCCACTTT